Listed below are T cell receptor beta chains from one sample, sequenced in a study of T cells in Graves' hyperthyroidism and ophthalmopathy. TCRdb re-analysed the multiplex PCR reads in MiXCR, keeping a single row per CDR3 protein. This table holds 800,000 or so distinct CDR3 sequences, more than 30% found once. The sequencing sample was made of blood. All receptors come from a man younger than 35 with Graves' hyperthyroidism. Each CDR3 is given with its conserved first and last residue. A D gene is named only where the DNA matches it firmly. Expanded clones are given a class, and other clones once, few, many or no size at all.

>TRBV10-3|TRBJ2-2|-|many
CASGGDTGELFF
TGTGCCTCCGGGGGCGACACCGGGGAGCTGTTTTTT
>TRBV7-2|TRBJ2-7|-|-
CASSDWNRAHEQYF
TGTGCCAGTTCGGACTGGAACCGGGCTCACGAGCAGTACTTC
>TRBV7-2|TRBJ2-2|-|-
CASSPDTGTGELFF
TGCGCCAGCAGCCCTGATACAGGAACCGGGGAGCTGTTTTTT
>TRBV4-3|TRBJ1-1|-|few
CASTLGQDTEAFF
TGCGCCAGCACCCTCGGTCAGGACACTGAAGCTTTCTTT
>TRBV5-4|TRBJ1-5|-|-
CASSLGPSPQPQHF
TGTGCCAGCAGCTTGGGACCCAGTCCTCAGCCCCAGCATTTT
>TRBV4-3|TRBJ1-1|-|-
CASSQQKINNEAFF
TGCGCCAGCAGCCAACAGAAGATAAACAATGAAGCTTTCTTT
>TRBV7-6|TRBJ2-5|TRBD2|-
CASSLRRRGEQETQYF
TGTGCCAGCAGTCTCAGGCGCCGGGGGGAGCAAGAGACCCAGTACTTC
>TRBV7-2|TRBJ1-1|-|-
CASSQDRLWGGFGAFF
TGTGCCAGCAGCCAAGATCGTTTGTGGGGGGGATTTGGAGCTTTCTTT
>TRBV5-1|TRBJ1-4|-|-
CASSLQQGSDEKLFF
TGCGCCAGCAGCCTCCAACAGGGTTCGGATGAAAAACTGTTTTTT
>TRBV7-9|TRBJ1-6|-|many
CASSLTHNSPLHF
TGTGCCAGCAGCTTGACACATAATTCACCCCTCCACTTT
>TRBV7-9|TRBJ2-2|-|-
CASSGFRGIEDAGELFF
TGTGCCAGCAGCGGTTTTCGCGGGATAGAAGATGCCGGGGAGCTGTTTTTT
>TRBV29-1|TRBJ2-2|-|many
CSAETGNTGELFF
TGCAGCGCCGAGACGGGAAACACCGGGGAGCTGTTTTTT
>TRBV10-3|TRBJ2-5|TRBD1|once
CATGTGDSGAETQYF
TGTGCCACCGGGACAGGGGATAGCGGGGCGGAGACCCAGTACTTC
>TRBV15|TRBJ1-1|-|many
CATSRDWGGTEAFF
TGTGCCACCAGCAGAGATTGGGGAGGCACTGAAGCTTTCTTT
>TRBV7-9|TRBJ1-2|-|many
CASSLAGPTNYGYTF
TGTGCCAGCAGCTTAGCTGGGCCCACTAACTATGGCTACACCTTC
>TRBV10-3|TRBJ1-2|-|many
CAAWSRGVSYTF
TGTGCCGCCTGGTCCCGGGGGGTAAGCTACACCTTC
>TRBV9|TRBJ1-1|TRBD1|-
CASSVSATGGWNTEAFF
TGTGCCAGCAGCGTATCCGCGACAGGGGGATGGAACACTGAAGCTTTCTTT
>TRBV7-8|TRBJ1-1|-|-
CASSPTPGAEAFF
TGTGCCAGCAGCCCGACGCCGGGGGCTGAAGCTTTCTTT
>TRBV25-1|TRBJ1-4|-|many
CASSGSNEKLFF
TGCGCCAGCAGCGGATCCAATGAAAAACTGTTTTTT
>TRBV29-1|TRBJ1-5|-|once
CSAGTSEEQPQHF
TGCAGCGCCGGGACCTCAGAGGAGCAGCCCCAGCATTTT
>TRBV20-1|TRBJ2-2|-|many
CSATLAGELFF
TGCAGTGCTACCCTGGCGGGGGAGCTGTTTTTT
>TRBV2|TRBJ1-1|-|many
CASRGRTEAFF
TGTGCCAGCAGGGGGAGGACTGAAGCTTTCTTT
>TRBV7-6|TRBJ1-6|TRBD1|-
CASSHLGQGSYNSPLHF
TGTGCCAGCAGCCACCTCGGACAGGGTAGCTATAATTCACCCCTCCACTTT
>TRBV19|TRBJ2-6|-|-
CASSETGSLGDNVLTF
TGTGCCAGTAGTGAAACAGGTTCCCTTGGGGACAACGTCCTGACTTTC
>TRBV10-3|TRBJ2-2|TRBD1|many
CAITADRGNTGELFF
TGTGCCATCACCGCGGACAGGGGTAACACCGGGGAGCTGTTTTTT
>TRBV5-4|TRBJ2-7|TRBD2|few
CASSFSIGGNYEQYF
TGTGCCAGCAGCTTCTCGATCGGGGGGAACTACGAGCAGTACTTC
>TRBV12-3/TRBV12-4|TRBJ1-5|TRBD1|few
CASSERDSLTKPQHF
TGTGCCAGCAGTGAACGGGACAGTCTTACCAAGCCCCAGCATTTT
>TRBV7-6|TRBJ2-7|TRBD1|many
CASSLTDRGVPMEQYF
TGTGCCAGCAGCTTAACGGACAGGGGAGTCCCTATGGAGCAGTACTTC
>TRBV9|TRBJ1-6|TRBD1|few
CASSPTGDTYNSPLHF
TGTGCCAGCAGCCCAACAGGGGACACCTATAATTCACCCCTCCACTTT
>TRBV27|TRBJ1-6|TRBD1|few
CASSTGTGEFLPLHF
TGTGCCAGCAGTACCGGGACAGGAGAGTTCCTACCCCTCCACTTT
>TRBV10-2|TRBJ2-2|-|many
CASSEEGNTGELFF
TGCGCCAGCAGTGAGGAAGGGAACACCGGGGAGCTGTTTTTT
>TRBV7-9|TRBJ2-7|-|many
CASSVDTYYEQYF
TGTGCCAGCAGCGTGGACACTTACTACGAGCAGTACTTC
>TRBV15|TRBJ2-2|-|-
CATSRVGSGELFF
TGTGCCACCAGCAGAGTAGGGTCCGGGGAGCTGTTTTTT
>TRBV5-1|TRBJ1-1|-|-
CASSRTSGAPEAFF
TGCGCCAGCAGCAGGACTAGCGGGGCCCCTGAAGCTTTCTTT
>TRBV7-2|TRBJ2-7|-|few
CASSSPAGHYEQYF
TGTGCCAGCAGCTCCCCCGCAGGACACTACGAGCAGTACTTC
>TRBV6-1|TRBJ1-1|TRBD1|-
CASRPIGTGNAAFF
TGTGCCAGCAGGCCTATCGGGACAGGGAATGCGGCTTTCTTT
>TRBV6-1|TRBJ1-1|-|few
CASSLDWVGNTEAFF
TGTGCCAGCAGTTTAGACTGGGTCGGGAACACTGAAGCTTTCTTT
>TRBV7-6|TRBJ2-7|-|-
CASSLANAEGRGEQYF
TGTGCCAGCAGCCTAGCCAATGCGGAGGGTCGGGGCGAGCAGTACTTC
>TRBV2|TRBJ1-1|-|-
CASRQDSLMNTEAFF
TGTGCCAGCAGGCAAGATTCGCTGATGAACACTGAAGCTTTCTTT
>TRBV11-2|TRBJ1-5|-|few
CASSQGWVNQPQHF
TGTGCCAGCAGCCAGGGATGGGTGAATCAGCCCCAGCATTTT
>TRBV7-2|TRBJ2-7|TRBD1|-
CASSFRDRGSYEQYF
TGTGCCAGCAGCTTCCGGGACAGGGGCTCTTACGAGCAGTACTTC
>TRBV2|TRBJ1-5|-|few
CATGYGDVNQPQHF
TGTGCCACCGGGTATGGGGACGTTAATCAGCCCCAGCATTTT
>TRBV20-1|TRBJ1-1|-|few
CSARLITEAFF
TGCAGTGCTAGGTTAATCACTGAAGCTTTCTTT
>TRBV7-2|TRBJ1-1|TRBD1|many
CASSSQTGSTEAFF
TGTGCCAGCAGCTCCCAGACAGGGAGCACTGAAGCTTTCTTT
>TRBV7-9|TRBJ2-3|-|-
CASSYLRTDTQYF
TGTGCCAGCAGCTATTTACGCACAGATACGCAGTATTTT